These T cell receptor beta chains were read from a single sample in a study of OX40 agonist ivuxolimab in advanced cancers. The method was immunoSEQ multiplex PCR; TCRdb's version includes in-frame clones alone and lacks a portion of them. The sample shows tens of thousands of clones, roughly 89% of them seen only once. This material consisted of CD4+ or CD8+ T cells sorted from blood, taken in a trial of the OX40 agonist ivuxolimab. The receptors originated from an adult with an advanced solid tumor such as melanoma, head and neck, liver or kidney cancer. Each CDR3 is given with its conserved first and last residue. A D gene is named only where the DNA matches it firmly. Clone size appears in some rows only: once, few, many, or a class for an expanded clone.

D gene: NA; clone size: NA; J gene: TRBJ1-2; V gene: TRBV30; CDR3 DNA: TGTGCCTGGAGTGCCCTCCTTCGGGGGCTAGGGGGCTACACCTTC; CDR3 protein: CAWSALLRGLGGYTF
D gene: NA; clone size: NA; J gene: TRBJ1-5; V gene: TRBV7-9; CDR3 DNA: TGTGCCAGCAGCTTAGGTGATCAGCCCCAGCATTTT; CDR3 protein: CASSLGDQPQHF
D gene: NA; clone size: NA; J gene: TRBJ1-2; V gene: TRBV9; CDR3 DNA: TGTGCCAGCAGCCGCCAAGGCTATGGCTACACCTTC; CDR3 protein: CASSRQGYGYTF
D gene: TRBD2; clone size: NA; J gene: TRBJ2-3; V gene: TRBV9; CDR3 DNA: TGTGCCAGCAGCGTACAGGGACTAGCGGGAGCGGGGATCACAGATACGCAGTATTTT; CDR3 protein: CASSVQGLAGAGITDTQYF
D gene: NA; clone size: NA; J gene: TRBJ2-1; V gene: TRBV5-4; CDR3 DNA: TGTGCCAGCAGCTCCCCCGGCGACGTTCTGGGGGTTGAGCAGTTCTTC; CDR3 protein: CASSSPGDVLGVEQFF
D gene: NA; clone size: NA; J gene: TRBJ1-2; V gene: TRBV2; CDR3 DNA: TGTGCCAGCAGCGATCCCCCCTATGGCTACACCTTC; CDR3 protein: CASSDPPYGYTF
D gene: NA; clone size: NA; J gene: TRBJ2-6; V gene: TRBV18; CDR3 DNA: TGTGCCAGCTCACCAGCGTGGACAGTTTCTGGGGCCAACGTCCTGACTTTC; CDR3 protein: CASSPAWTVSGANVLTF
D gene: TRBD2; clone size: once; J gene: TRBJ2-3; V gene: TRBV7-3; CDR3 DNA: TGTGCCAGCAGCTTAAATGGGAGGGCAGATACGCAGTATTTT; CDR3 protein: CASSLNGRADTQYF
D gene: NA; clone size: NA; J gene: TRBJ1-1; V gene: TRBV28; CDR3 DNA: TGTGCCAGCAGTTTAACCGGGACGAGAACTGAAGCTTTCTTT; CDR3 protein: CASSLTGTRTEAFF
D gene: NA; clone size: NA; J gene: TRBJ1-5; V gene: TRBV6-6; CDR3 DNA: TGTGCCAGCAACGAACAGTCACTTAATCAGCCCCAGCATTTT; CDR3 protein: CASNEQSLNQPQHF
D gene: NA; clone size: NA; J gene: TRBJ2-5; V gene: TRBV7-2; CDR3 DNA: TGTGCCAGCAGCCCCGGCGGAGGGCGGGTGGAGACCCAGTACTTC; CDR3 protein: CASSPGGGRVETQYF
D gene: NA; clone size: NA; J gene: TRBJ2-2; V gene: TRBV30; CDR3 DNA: TGTGCCTGGCAACTCATTATGAACACCGGGGAGCTGTTTTTT; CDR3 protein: CAWQLIMNTGELFF
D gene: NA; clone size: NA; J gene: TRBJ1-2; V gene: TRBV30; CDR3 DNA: TGTGCCTGGAGAAGATCCGCTAACTATGGCTACACCTTC; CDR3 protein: CAWRRSANYGYTF
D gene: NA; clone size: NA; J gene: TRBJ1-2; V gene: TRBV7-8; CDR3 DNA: TGTGCCAGCAGCCGGGGGGACCGAAACTATGGCTACACCTTC; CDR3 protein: CASSRGDRNYGYTF
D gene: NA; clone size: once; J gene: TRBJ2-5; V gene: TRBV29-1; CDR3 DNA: TGCAGCGTTAACAGGGACGGAGAGACCCAGTACTTC; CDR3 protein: CSVNRDGETQYF
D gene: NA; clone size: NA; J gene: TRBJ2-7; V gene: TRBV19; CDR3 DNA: TGTGCCAGTAGTACTACAACTGTCTCCTACGAGCAGTACTTC; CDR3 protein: CASSTTTVSYEQYF
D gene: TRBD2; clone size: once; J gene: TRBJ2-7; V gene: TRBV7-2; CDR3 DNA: TGTGCCAGCAGCCCTAGGACTAGCGGGAGGTACGAGCAGTACTTC; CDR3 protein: CASSPRTSGRYEQYF
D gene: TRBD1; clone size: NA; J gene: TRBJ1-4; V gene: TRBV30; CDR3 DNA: TGTGCCTGGAGCCGGACAGGGGGAAGAGAAAAACTGTTTTTT; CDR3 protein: CAWSRTGGREKLFF
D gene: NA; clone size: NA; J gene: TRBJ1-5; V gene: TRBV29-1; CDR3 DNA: TGCAGCGTGGCGCCGACAAATAGCAATCAGCCCCAGCATTTT; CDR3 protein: CSVAPTNSNQPQHF
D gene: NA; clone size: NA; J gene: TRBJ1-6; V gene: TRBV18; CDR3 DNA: TGTGCCAGCTCACCAGCGGACAGAAGGAATTCACCCCTCCACTTT; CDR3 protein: CASSPADRRNSPLHF
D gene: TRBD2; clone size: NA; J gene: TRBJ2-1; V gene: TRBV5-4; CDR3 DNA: TGTGCCAGCAGCTTGGCTAGCGGGCTCCACAATGAGCAGTTCTTC; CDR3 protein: CASSLASGLHNEQFF
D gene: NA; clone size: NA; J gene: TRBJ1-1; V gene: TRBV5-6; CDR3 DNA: TGTGCCAGCAGCTTGGTCGAGACTGAAGCTTTCTTT; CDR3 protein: CASSLVETEAFF
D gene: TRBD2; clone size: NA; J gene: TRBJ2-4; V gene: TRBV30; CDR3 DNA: TGTGCCTGGAGTCGGGGGAGGGAACTAGCCAAAAACATTCAGTACTTC; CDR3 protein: CAWSRGRELAKNIQYF
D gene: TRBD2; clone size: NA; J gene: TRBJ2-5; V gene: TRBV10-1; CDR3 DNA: TGCGCCAGCAGATGGACTAGCGGGTCGTACCAAGAGACCCAGTACTTC; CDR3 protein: CASRWTSGSYQETQYF
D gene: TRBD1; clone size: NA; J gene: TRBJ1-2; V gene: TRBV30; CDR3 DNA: TGTGCCTGGAGTGTCCACGAGGACAGGGAGAACTTC; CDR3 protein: CAWSVHEDRENF
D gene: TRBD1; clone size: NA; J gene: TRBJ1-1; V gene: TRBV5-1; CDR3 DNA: TGCGCCAGCAGCCTGGGACAGCCCTCGACGGAGGCTTTCTTT; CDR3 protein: CASSLGQPSTEAFF
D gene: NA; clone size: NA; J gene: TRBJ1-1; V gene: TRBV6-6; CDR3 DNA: TGTGCCAGCAGTTTAGAAAGGAACACTGAAGCTTTCTTT; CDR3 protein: CASSLERNTEAFF
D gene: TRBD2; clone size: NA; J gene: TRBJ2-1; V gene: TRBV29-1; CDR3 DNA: TGCAGCGTTGCGGGGGGGGCTTCCCCCTACAATGAGCAGTTCTTC; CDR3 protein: CSVAGGASPYNEQFF
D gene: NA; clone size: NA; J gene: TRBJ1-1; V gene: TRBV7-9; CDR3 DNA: TGTGCCAGCAGCCCCAGACGCACTGAAGCTTTCTTT; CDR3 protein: CASSPRRTEAFF
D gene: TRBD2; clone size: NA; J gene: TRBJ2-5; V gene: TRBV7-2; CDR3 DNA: TGTGCCAGCAGCTTAGCGGGAGGGCCGGAGACCCAGTACTTC; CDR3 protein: CASSLAGGPETQYF
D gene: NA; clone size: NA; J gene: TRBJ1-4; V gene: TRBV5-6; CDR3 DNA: TGTGCCAGCAGCTTAAATCCAGGGGAGGAAAAACTGTTTTTT; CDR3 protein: CASSLNPGEEKLFF
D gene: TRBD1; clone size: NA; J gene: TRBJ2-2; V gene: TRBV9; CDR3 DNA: TGTGCCAGCAGCGTAGCTACCGGGACAGGGGGCACCGGGGAGCTGTTTTTT; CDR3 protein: CASSVATGTGGTGELFF
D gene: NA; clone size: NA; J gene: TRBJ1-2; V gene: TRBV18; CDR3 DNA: TGTGCCAGCTCACAAGAGACAGGACCATCTAACTATGGCTACACCTTC; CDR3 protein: CASSQETGPSNYGYTF
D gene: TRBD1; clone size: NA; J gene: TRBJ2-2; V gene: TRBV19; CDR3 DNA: TGTGCCAGTAGCCTTATACCTGACAGGGTAATCACCGGGGAGCTGTTTTTT; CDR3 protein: CASSLIPDRVITGELFF
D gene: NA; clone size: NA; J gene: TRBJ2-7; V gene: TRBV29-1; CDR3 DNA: TGCAGCGTTGAAGATCAGCGTGGCAGGGCCGAGCAGTACTTC; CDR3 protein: CSVEDQRGRAEQYF
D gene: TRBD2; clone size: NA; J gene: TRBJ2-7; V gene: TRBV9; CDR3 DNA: TGTGCCAGCAGCGTACCGAGCGGGAGGGCCACCATTACCTACGAGCAGTACTTC; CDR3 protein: CASSVPSGRATITYEQYF
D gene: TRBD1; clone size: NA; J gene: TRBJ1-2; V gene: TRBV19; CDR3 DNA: TGTGCCAGTAGGATGGACAGGGGTGATGACTATGGCTACACCTTC; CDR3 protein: CASRMDRGDDYGYTF
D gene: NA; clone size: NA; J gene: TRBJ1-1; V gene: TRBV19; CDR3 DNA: TGTGCCAGTAATCCCTGGACATCTCTTGACACTGAAGCTTTCTTT; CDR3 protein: CASNPWTSLDTEAFF
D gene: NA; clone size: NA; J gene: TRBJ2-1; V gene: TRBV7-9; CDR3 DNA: TGTGCCAGCAGCTCCTCGGTTGTGCGGGGAAACAATGAGCAGTTCTTC; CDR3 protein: CASSSSVVRGNNEQFF
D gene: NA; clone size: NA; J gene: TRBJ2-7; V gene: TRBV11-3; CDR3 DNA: TGTGCCAGCAGCTTCCCTGGCGCGTCCTACGAGCAGTACTTC; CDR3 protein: CASSFPGASYEQYF
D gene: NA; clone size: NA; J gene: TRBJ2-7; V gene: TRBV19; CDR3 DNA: TGTGCCAGTAGTACCAGGGCGGCAGGGTTCTCCTACGAGCAGTACTTC; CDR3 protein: CASSTRAAGFSYEQYF
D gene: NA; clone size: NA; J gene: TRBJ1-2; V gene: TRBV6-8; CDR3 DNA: TGTGCCAGCAGTAACACCGGTGGCTACACCTTC; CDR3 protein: CASSNTGGYTF
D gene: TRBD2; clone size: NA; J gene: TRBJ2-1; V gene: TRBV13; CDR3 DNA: TGTGCCAGCAGCTCGCCCGGGACTAGCGTATACAATGAGCAGTTCTTC; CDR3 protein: CASSSPGTSVYNEQFF
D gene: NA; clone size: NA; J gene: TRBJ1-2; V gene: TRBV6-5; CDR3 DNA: TGTGCCAGCAGGCCGGGACGGAATAACTATGGCTACACCTTC; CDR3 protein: CASRPGRNNYGYTF
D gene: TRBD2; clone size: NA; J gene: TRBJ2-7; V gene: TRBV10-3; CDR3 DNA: TGTGCCATCAGGCCTACATCTAGCGGGGTGGTCTACGAGCAGTACTTC; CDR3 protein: CAIRPTSSGVVYEQYF
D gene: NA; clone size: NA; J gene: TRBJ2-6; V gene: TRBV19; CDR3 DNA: TGTGCCAGTAGTATAGCGGTGAGCTCTGGGGCCAACGTCCTGACTTTC; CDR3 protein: CASSIAVSSGANVLTF
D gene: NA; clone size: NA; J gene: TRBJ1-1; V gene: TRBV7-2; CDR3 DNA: TGTGCCAGCAGCGTACAGGGAGGGGACACTGAAGCTTTCTTT; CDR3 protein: CASSVQGGDTEAFF
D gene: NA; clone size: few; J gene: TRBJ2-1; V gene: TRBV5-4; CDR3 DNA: TGTGCCAGCAGTCTAGAGGCGGAGCAGTTCTTC; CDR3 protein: CASSLEAEQFF
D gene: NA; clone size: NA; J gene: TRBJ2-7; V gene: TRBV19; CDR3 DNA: TGTGCCAGTAGTATAGGAGGCAGGGAGCGAATCGAGCAGTACTTC; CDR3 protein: CASSIGGRERIEQYF
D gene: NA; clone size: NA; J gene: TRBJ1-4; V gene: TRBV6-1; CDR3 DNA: TGTGCCAGCACTCAGTTCACTAATGAAAAACTGTTTTTT; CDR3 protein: CASTQFTNEKLFF
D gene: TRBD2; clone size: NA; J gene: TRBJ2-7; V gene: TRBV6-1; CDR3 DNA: TGTGCCAGCAGGGAAAGGGGAGGCGGGAGAATGAGCGAGCAGTACTTC; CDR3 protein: CASRERGGGRMSEQYF
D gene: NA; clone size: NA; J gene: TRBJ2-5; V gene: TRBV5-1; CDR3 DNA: TGCGCCAGCAGCTTGTACCAAGAGACCCAGTACTTC; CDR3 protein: CASSLYQETQYF
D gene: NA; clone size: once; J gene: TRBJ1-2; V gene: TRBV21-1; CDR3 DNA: TGTGCCAGCAGCAAAAATAGCACAGGACGATATGGCTACACCTTC; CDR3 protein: CASSKNSTGRYGYTF
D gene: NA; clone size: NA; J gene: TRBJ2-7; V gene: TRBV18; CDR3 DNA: TGTGCCAGCTCACCCCTGGGGGACGAGCAGTACTTC; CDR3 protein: CASSPLGDEQYF
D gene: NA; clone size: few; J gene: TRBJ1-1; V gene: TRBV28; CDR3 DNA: TGTGCCAGCAGTTTATCCGGGAGGGCCCCTGAAGCTTTCTTT; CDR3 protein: CASSLSGRAPEAFF
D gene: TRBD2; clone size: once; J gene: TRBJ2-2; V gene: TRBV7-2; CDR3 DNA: TGTGCCAGCAGCTTACAGCGGGAGAACACCGGGGAGCTGTTTTTT; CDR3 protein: CASSLQRENTGELFF
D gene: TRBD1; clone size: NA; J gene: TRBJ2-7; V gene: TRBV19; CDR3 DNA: TGTGCCAGTAGTCTGGGGACAGGGGTCGTCGACGAGCAGTACTTC; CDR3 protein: CASSLGTGVVDEQYF
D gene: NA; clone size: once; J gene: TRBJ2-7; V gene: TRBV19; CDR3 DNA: TGTGCCAGTAGTACGCAGGGGAGCTCCTACGAGCAGTACTTC; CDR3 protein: CASSTQGSSYEQYF
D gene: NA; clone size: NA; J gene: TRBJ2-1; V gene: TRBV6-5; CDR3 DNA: TGTGCCAGCAGTTACTCGAGAAATTCCGGGAGCACGGAGTTCTTC; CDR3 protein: CASSYSRNSGSTEFF
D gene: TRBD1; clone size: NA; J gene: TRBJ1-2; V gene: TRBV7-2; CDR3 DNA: TGTGCCAGCAGCTCACCCGCGCGGAGGGGGCAGCATGGCTACACCTTC; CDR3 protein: CASSSPARRGQHGYTF